Here is one TCR beta chain with its context. Its antigen is not known. The record originates from a study of T cells in Graves' hyperthyroidism and ophthalmopathy. Overall study findings and caveats: Model output signaled ophthalmopathy a median about 6.3 months ahead of onset.

J was trimmed by 5 bases and V by 8 bases; bases with no gene match: 2. The CDR3 sequence is 12 residues long. Germline V lookup: CDR1 MNHEY, CDR2 SVGEGT. RNA transcripts yielded amplified TCR beta CDR3 regions. The TCR CDR3 was amplified in a first-round RT-PCR using the HTBI primer set. Each CDR3 protein is one row after TCRdb ran MiXCR on the multiplex PCR reads. The sample lists 700,000 or so distinct CDR3 sequences; about 14% were seen once. The clonotype was recovered from a woman in her 50s with Graves' ophthalmopathy. Specimen: blood. The V and J genes are TRBV6-2 or TRBV6-3 and TRBJ2-4, with 8 bases lining up with TRBD2. Here the CDR3 reads CASRGLENIQYF. Here the CDR3 DNA reads TGTGCCAGCCGGGGACTAGAAAACATTCAGTACTTC.